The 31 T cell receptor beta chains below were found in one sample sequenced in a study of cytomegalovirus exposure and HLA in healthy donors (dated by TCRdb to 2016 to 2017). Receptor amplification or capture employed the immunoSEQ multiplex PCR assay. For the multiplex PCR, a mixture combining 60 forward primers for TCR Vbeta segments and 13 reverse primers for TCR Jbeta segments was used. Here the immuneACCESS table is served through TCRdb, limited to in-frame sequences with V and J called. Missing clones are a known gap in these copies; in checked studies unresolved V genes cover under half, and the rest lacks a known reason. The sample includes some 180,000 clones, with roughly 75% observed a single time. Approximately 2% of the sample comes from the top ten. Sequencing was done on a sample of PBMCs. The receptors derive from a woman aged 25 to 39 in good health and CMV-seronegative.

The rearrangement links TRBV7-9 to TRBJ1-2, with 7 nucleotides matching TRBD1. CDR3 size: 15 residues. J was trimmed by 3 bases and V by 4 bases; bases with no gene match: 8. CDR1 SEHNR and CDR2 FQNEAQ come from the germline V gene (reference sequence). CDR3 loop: CASSSFSQGDYGYTF. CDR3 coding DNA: TGTGCCAGCAGCTCCTTTAGCCAGGGGGACTATGGCTACACCTTC. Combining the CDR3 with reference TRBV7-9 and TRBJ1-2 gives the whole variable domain DTGVSQNPRHKITKRGQNVTFRCDPISEHNRLYWYRQTLGQGPEFLTYFQNEAQLEKSRLLSDRFSAERPKGSFSTLEIQRTEQGDSAMYLCASSSFSQGDYGYTFGSGTRLTVV.

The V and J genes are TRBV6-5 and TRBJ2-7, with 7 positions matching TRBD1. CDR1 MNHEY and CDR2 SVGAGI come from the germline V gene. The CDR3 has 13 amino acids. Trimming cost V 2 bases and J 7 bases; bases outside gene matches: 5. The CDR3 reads CASSYRDSGEQYF. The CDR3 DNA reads TGTGCCAGCAGTTACCGGGACAGTGGGGAGCAGTACTTC.

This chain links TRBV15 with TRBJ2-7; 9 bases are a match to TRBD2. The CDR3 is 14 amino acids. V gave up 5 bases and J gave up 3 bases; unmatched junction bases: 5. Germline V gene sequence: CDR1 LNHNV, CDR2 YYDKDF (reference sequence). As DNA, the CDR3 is TGTGCCACCAGCGGTAGCGGGGGAAGCTACGAGCAGTACTTC. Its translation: CATSGSGGSYEQYF.

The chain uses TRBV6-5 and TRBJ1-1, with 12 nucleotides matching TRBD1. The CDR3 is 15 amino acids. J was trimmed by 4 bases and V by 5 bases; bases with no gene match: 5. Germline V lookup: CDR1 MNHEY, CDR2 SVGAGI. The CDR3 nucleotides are TGTGCCAGCAGTCCCGGGACAGGGGGCCTCACTGAAGCTTTCTTT. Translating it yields CASSPGTGGLTEAFF.

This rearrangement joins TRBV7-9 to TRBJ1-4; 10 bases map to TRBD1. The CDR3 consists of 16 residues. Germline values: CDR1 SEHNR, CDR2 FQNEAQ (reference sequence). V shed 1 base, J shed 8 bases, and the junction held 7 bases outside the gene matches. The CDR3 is CASSLVTGTGEEKLFF. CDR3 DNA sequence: TGTGCCAGCAGCTTAGTCACCGGGACAGGGGAGGAAAAACTGTTTTTT.

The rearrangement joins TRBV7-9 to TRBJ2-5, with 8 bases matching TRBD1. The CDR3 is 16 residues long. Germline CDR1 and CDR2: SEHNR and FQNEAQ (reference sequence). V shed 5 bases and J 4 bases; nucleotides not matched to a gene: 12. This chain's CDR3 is CASSPGDRGLRETQYF. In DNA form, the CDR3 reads TGTGCCAGCAGCCCCGGTGACAGGGGTTTGAGAGAGACCCAGTACTTC.

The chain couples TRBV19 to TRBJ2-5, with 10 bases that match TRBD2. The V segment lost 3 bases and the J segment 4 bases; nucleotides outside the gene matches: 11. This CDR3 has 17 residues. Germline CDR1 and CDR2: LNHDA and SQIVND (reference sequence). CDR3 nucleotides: TGTGCCAGTAGTATTCGGGGTGAGGCTAGCGGGAGAGAGACCCAGTACTTC. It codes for CASSIRGEASGRETQYF. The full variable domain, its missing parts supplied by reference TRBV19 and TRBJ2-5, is DGGITQSPKYLFRKEGQNVTLSCEQNLNHDAMYWYRQDPGQGLRLIYYSQIVNDFQKGDIAEGYSVSREKKESFPLTVTSAQKNPTAFYLCASSIRGEASGRETQYFGPGTRLLVL.

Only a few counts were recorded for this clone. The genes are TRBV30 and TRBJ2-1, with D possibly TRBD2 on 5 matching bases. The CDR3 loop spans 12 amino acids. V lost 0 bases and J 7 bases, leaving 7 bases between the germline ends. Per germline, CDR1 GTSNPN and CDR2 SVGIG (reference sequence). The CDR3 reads CAWSVRGNEQFF. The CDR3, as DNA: TGTGCCTGGAGTGTACGAGGGAATGAGCAGTTCTTC.

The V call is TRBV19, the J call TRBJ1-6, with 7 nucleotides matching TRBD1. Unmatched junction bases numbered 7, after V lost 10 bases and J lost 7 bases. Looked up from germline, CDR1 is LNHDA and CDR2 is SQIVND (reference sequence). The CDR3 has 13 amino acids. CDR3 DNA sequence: TGTGCCATCCGGGACAGTAGGAATTCACCCCTCCACTTT. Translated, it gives CAIRDSRNSPLHF.

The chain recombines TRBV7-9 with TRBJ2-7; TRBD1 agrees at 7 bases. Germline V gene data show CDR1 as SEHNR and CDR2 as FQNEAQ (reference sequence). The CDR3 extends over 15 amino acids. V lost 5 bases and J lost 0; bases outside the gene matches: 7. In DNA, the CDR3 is TGTGCCAGCAGCCCGGACAGGTCGAGCTCCTACGAGCAGTACTTC. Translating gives CASSPDRSSSYEQYF.

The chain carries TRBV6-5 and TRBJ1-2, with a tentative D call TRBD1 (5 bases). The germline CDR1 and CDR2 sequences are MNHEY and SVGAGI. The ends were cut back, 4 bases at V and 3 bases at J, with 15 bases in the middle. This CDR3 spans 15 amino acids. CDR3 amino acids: CASSSAFGADYGYTF. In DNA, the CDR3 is TGTGCCAGCAGTTCCGCTTTTGGGGCGGACTATGGCTACACCTTC.

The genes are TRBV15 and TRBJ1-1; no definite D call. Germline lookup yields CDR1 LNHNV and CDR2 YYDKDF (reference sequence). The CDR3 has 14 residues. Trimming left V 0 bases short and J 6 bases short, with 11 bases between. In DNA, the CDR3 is TGTGCCACCAGCAGAGATCGTCGGAGGGCTGAAGCTTTCTTT. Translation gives CATSRDRRRAEAFF.

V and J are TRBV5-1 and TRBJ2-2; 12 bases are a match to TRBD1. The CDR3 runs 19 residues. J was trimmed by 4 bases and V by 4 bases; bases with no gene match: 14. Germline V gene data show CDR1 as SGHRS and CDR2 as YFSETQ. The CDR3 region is CASSARDRGLSTGTGELFF. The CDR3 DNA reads TGCGCCAGCAGCGCACGGGACAGGGGGCTATCTACGGGCACCGGGGAGCTGTTTTTT. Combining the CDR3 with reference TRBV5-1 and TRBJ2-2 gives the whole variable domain KAGVTQTPRYLIKTRGQQVTLSCSPISGHRSVSWYQQTPGQGLQFLFEYFSETQRNKGNFPGRFSGRQFSNSRSEMNVSTLELGDSALYLCASSARDRGLSTGTGELFFGEGSRLTVL.

The CDR3 protein is CASSQDRMAGGHQPQHF. In DNA, the CDR3 is TGCGCCAGCAGCCAAGATAGAATGGCAGGGGGACATCAGCCCCAGCATTTT. This rearrangement joins TRBV4-1 to TRBJ1-5; 7 nucleotides match TRBD1. V was clipped by 0 bases and J by 5 bases; unmatched bases: 10. The CDR3 loop spans 17 amino acids. CDR1 and CDR2 (germline): MGHRA, YSYEKL.

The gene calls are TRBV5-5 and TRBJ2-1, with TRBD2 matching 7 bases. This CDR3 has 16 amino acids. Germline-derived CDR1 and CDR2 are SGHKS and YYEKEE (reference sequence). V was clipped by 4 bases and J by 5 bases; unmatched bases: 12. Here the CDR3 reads CASSPMGGFGDNEQFF. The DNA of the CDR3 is TGTGCCAGCAGCCCGATGGGGGGGTTCGGGGACAATGAGCAGTTCTTC.

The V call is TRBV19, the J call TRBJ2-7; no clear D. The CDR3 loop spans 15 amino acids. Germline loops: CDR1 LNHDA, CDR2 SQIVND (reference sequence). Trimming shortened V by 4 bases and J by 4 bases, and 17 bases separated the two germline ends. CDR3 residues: CASSKVGISVYEQYF. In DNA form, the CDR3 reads TGTGCCAGTAGTAAAGTGGGCATAAGTGTGTACGAGCAGTACTTC.

Written as DNA, the CDR3 is TGCGCCAGCAGTCTTTCAGGGTCGAGAGATACGCAGTATTTT. Translated: CASSLSGSRDTQYF. V gene TRBV4-1 combines with J gene TRBJ2-3; a weak D match, TRBD1 (5 bases). The ends were cut back, 6 bases at V and 5 bases at J, with 15 bases in the middle. Germline lookup yields CDR1 MGHRA and CDR2 YSYEKL. The CDR3 has 14 amino acids.

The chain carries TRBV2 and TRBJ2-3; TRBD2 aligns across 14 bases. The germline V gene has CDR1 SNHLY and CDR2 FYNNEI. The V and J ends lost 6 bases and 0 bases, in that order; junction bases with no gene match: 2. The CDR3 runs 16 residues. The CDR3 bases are TGTGCCAGCAGCCGGACTAGCGGGGGGAGCACAGATACGCAGTATTTT. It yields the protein CASSRTSGGSTDTQYF.

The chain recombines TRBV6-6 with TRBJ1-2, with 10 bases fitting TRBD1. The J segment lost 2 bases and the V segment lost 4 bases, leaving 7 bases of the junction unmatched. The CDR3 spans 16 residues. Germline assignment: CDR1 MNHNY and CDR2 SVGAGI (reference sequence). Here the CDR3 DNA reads TGTGCCAGCAGTTCGCGGAGACAGGGGGCAAACTATGGCTACACCTTC. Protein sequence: CASSSRRQGANYGYTF.

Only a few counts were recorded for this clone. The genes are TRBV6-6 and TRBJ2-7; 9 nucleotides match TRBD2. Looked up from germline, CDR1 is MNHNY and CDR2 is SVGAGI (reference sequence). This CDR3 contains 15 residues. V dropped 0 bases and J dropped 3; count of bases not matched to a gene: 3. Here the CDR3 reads CASSYSLAGVYEQYF. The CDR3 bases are TGTGCCAGCAGTTACTCGTTAGCGGGGGTCTACGAGCAGTACTTC.

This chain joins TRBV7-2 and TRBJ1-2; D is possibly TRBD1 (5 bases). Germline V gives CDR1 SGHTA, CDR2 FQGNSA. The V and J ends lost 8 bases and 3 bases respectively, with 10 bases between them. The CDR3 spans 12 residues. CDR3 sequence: CASVGVHYGYTF. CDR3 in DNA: TGTGCCAGCGTAGGGGTGCACTATGGCTACACCTTC.

The CDR3 is CASSESRNYGYTF. CDR3 nucleotides: TGTGCCAGCAGTGAAAGCAGGAACTATGGCTACACCTTC. V is TRBV25-1 and J is TRBJ1-2; no firm D call. The germline CDR1 and CDR2 sequences are MGHDK and SYGVNS. This CDR3 is built from 13 residues. The V gene lost 2 bases and the J gene lost 2 bases, with 6 bases spanning the gap.

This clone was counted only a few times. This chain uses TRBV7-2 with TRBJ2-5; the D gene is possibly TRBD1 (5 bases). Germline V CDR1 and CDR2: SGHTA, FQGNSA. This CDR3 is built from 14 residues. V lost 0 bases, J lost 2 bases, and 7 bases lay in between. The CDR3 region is CASSLARAQETQYF. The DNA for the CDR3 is TGTGCCAGCAGCTTAGCCAGGGCTCAAGAGACCCAGTACTTC.

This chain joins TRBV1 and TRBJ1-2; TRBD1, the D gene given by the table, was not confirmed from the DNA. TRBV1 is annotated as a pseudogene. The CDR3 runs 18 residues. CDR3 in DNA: TGCACCAGCAGCCAAGAAAAGGGACAGAGATCCCCTAATTATGGCTACACCTTC. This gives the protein CTSSQEKGQRSPNYGYTF.

The CDR3 DNA sequence: TGTGCCAGCAGTTTTCTGGAGGACACAGATACGCAGTATTTT. Protein product: CASSFLEDTDTQYF. The V gene is TRBV27, the J gene TRBJ2-3, with D maybe TRBD2 (5 bases). This CDR3 has 14 amino acids. Between the trimmed V and J ends, which lost 3 bases and 2 bases, there was a span of 9 bases. Germline-derived CDR1 and CDR2 are MNHEY and SMNVEV (reference sequence).

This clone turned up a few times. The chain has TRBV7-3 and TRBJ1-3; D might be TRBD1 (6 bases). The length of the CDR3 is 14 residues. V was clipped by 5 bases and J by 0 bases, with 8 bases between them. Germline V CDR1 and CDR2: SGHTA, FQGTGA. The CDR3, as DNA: TGTGCCAGCAGCCAGGGGAGCTCTGGAAACACCATATATTTT. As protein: CASSQGSSGNTIYF.

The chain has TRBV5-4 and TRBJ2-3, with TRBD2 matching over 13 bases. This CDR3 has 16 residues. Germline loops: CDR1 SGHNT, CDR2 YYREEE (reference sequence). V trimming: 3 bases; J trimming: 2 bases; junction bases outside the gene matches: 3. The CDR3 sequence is CASSWGLAGSTDTQYF. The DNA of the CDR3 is TGTGCCAGCAGCTGGGGACTAGCGGGGTCCACAGATACGCAGTATTTT.

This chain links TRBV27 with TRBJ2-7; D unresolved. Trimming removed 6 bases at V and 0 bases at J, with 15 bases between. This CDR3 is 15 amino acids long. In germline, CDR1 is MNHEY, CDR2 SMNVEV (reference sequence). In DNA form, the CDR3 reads TGTGCCAGCAGCCTGAGGCAGAAGAGCTCCTACGAGCAGTACTTC. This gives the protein CASSLRQKSSYEQYF.

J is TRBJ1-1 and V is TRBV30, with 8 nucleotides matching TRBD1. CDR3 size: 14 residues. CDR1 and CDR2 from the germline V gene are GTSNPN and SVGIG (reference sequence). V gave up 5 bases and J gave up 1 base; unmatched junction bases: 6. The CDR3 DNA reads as TGTGCCTGGTGGACAGGGTTTACGAACACTGAAGCTTTCTTT. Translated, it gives CAWWTGFTNTEAFF.

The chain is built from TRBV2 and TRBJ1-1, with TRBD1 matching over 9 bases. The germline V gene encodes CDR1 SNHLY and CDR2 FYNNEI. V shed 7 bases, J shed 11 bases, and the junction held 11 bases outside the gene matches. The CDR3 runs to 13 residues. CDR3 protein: CASTDPTGGSAFF. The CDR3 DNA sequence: TGTGCCAGCACCGACCCGACAGGGGGGAGTGCTTTCTTT.

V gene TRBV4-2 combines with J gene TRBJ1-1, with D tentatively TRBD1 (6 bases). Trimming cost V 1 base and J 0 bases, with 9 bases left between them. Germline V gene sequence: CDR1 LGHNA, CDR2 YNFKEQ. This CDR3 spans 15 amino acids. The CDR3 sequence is CASSQAGTMNTEAFF. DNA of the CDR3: TGTGCCAGCAGCCAAGCCGGGACAATGAACACTGAAGCTTTCTTT.